This TCR beta chain emerged from a study of blood T cell repertoires in COVID-19. On the study more broadly: Researchers got acute and convalescent COVID-19 samples from the United States, Italy and Spain. Sources were T cells, B-cell-depleted T cells, or PBMCs; the material itself was cDNA or gDNA.

Original methodology: Nucleated cell counts were estimated from reference gene primer amplification. TCRdb's table, derived via immunoSEQ multiplex PCR, lists solely in-frame clones and lacks some. V, J and clone size were drawn from that table, and D and trimming were deduced from the DNA. The sample holds 55,000 to 95,000 clones, around four fifths seen once. Germline CDR1 and CDR2: MNHEY and SVGAGI. V shed 7 bases and J shed 10 bases, with 14 bases lying between them. This CDR3 contains 12 residues. Material: peripheral blood. J is TRBJ2-1 and V is TRBV6-5; a weak D match, TRBD2 (5 bases). The receptor was derived from a woman aged 55 to 70 with acute or convalescent COVID-19. In nucleotides, the CDR3 is TGTGCCAGCACCCTACTACCGGGGGAGCAGTTCTTC. Its translation: CASTLLPGEQFF.